Reported below is one T cell receptor beta chain. Assay used: immunoSEQ multiplex PCR; TCRdb lists only in-frame clones, some missing. Of about 200,000 clones in the sample, over 75% were seen once. The sample originates from a study of blood T cell repertoires in COVID-19. In the study overall: The study drew acute and convalescent COVID-19 samples from the United States, Italy and Spain. Nucleic acid was either cDNA or gDNA, and it came from T cells, B-cell-depleted T cells, or PBMCs.

CDR1 and CDR2 (germline): SGHTA, FQGNSA. V lost 2 bases and J 0 bases, leaving 8 bases between the germline ends. CDR3 length: 15 residues. The TCR comes from a man older than 75 with acute or convalescent COVID-19. The sequencing input was peripheral blood. This sequence joins TRBV7-2 and TRBJ1-5; D possibly corresponds to TRBD1 (6 bases). CDR3 in DNA: TGTGCCAGCAGCTTAAACAGGGATAGCAATCAGCCCCAGCATTTT. Residues: CASSLNRDSNQPQHF.